This T cell receptor (beta chain) was sequenced for a study of T-cell reconstitution after alpha-beta-depleted transplantation in children. Study results and caveats: One year after transplant, T-cell counts and diversity came mostly from newly produced T cells.

Unique molecular identifiers were built into the TCRbeta library. TCRdb re-called the PCR reads through MiXCR, storing one row per CDR3 protein. This repertoire shows approximately 1,000,000 distinct CDR3 sequences, about 29% found once; its top ten account for about 28%. With respect to this clonotype: What it recognizes is unknown.

The ends were cut back, 4 bases at V and 5 bases at J, with 6 bases in the middle. The CDR3 spans 12 residues. Germline CDR1 and CDR2: SNHLY and FYNNEI. V is TRBV2 and J is TRBJ2-1; tentative D call: TRBD1 (5 bases). This TCR derives from a boy less than two years old who had a stem cell transplant for SCID, so the T cells may come from the graft donor. This specimen consisted of PBMCs, mostly from graft donor cells, obtained 360 days after TCRalphabeta/CD19-depleted stem cell transplant. The CDR3 DNA reads TGTGCCAGCAGTGTGACAGACAATGAGCAGTTCTTC. Protein product: CASSVTDNEQFF.